Listed here are 20 T cell receptor beta chains from one sample, sequenced in a study of T cell repertoires in cytomegalovirus infection. Each CDR3 protein is one row after TCRdb ran MiXCR on the reads. Among more than 30,000 distinct CDR3 sequences, about 48% were seen once, and the ten largest hold about nine tenths. Their cognate antigens are unknown. The sequencing here drew on CD8+ T cells from cultured PBMCs, taken from culture after CMV antigen stimulation. These receptors were obtained from a human donor in good health (CMV status not recorded). Some clones in this sample may be carry-over from other donors' samples.

The chain links TRBV7-8 to TRBJ2-7; D is undetermined. V lost 4 bases, J lost 0 bases, and 10 bases lay in between. The CDR3 spans 14 residues. The V gene's germline CDR1 is SGHVS and CDR2 FQNEAQ. The CDR3 DNA sequence: TGTGCCAGCAGCTACGGATTCCCCTCCTACGAGCAGTACTTC. Its protein product is CASSYGFPSYEQYF.

Only a few counts were recorded for this clonotype. The gene calls are TRBV7-8 and TRBJ2-1, with D possibly TRBD2 on 6 matching bases. Trimming removed 3 bases at V and 0 bases at J, with 9 bases between. Germline V gene data show CDR1 as SGHVS and CDR2 as FQNEAQ. This CDR3 has 15 residues. CDR3 in amino acids: CASSFRGSSYNEQFF. The CDR3, as DNA: TGTGCCAGCAGCTTTCGGGGGAGCTCCTACAATGAGCAGTTCTTC.

This clonotype has just a few counts. The chain has TRBV19 and TRBJ2-2, with D unresolved. There are 14 residues in the CDR3. CDR1 is LNHDA, CDR2 SQIVND, per germline (reference sequence). Trimming shortened V by 7 bases and J by 1 base, and 10 bases separated the two germline ends. The CDR3 is CASKFSGNTGELFF. The CDR3 nucleotides are TGTGCCAGTAAATTCTCCGGGAACACCGGGGAGCTGTTTTTT.

The chain couples TRBV12-3 or TRBV12-4 to TRBJ1-6; D is unclear. V was cut by 5 bases and J by 4 bases, with 6 bases left in between. The CDR3 has 13 amino acids. CDR3 nucleotide sequence: TGTGCCAGCAGTCCGGGGTATAATTCACCCCTCCACTTT. Amino acids: CASSPGYNSPLHF.

The chain uses TRBV15 and TRBJ2-6; a weak D match, TRBD2 (5 bases). Trimming took 0 bases from V and 4 from J, leaving 7 bases between them. CDR1 and CDR2 from the germline V gene are LNHNV and YYDKDF (reference sequence). This CDR3 has 15 amino acids. For the CDR3, the DNA is TGTGCCACCAGCAGAGAGGGGAGCGGGGCCAACGTCCTGACTTTC. It encodes CATSREGSGANVLTF.

The V call is TRBV28, the J call TRBJ2-5; 8 nucleotides align to TRBD2. This CDR3 is built from 16 residues. Germline assignment: CDR1 MDHEN and CDR2 SYDVKM. The trim removed 1 base at V and 5 bases at J, leaving 9 bases unmatched. The CDR3 is CASSLLSSGRGETQYF. The CDR3, as DNA: TGTGCCAGCAGTTTATTATCAAGCGGGAGAGGCGAGACCCAGTACTTC.

V gene TRBV20-1 combines with J gene TRBJ2-7; D may be TRBD2 (5 bases). V was clipped by 6 bases and J by 1 base, with 7 bases between them. Germline CDR1 DFQATT, CDR2 SNEGSKA (reference sequence). The CDR3 length is 11 residues. Here the CDR3 reads CSALDSYEQYF. CDR3 DNA sequence: TGCAGTGCACTAGATTCCTACGAGCAGTACTTC.

J is TRBJ1-4 and V is TRBV11-2; D unclear. CDR1 SGHAT and CDR2 FQNNGV come from the germline V gene. CDR3 size: 15 residues. V gave up 5 bases and J gave up 4 bases, with 14 bases separating them. DNA for the CDR3: TGTGCCAGCAGCCCATGGACGGTCGGTAATGAAAAACTGTTTTTT. Its protein product is CASSPWTVGNEKLFF.

A few counts support this clonotype. The gene calls are TRBV4-1 and TRBJ1-5, with 11 bases matching TRBD1. Germline V gene data show CDR1 as MGHRA and CDR2 as YSYEKL. Unmatched junction bases numbered 6, after V lost 4 bases and J lost 7 bases. CDR3 length: 15 amino acids. This CDR3 reads CASSRGTGGGQPQHF. DNA for the CDR3: TGCGCCAGCAGCCGGGGGACAGGGGGAGGACAGCCCCAGCATTTT.

The chain carries TRBV11-2 and TRBJ1-4; TRBD1 might be the D (5 bases). Germline values: CDR1 SGHAT, CDR2 FQNNGV. V lost 3 bases and J 8 bases, leaving 13 bases between the germline ends. The CDR3 contains 14 residues. The CDR3 here is CASSFDSPREKLFF. The CDR3 nucleotides read TGTGCCAGCAGCTTTGACAGCCCGCGGGAAAAACTGTTTTTT. Full variable domain (missing parts from reference TRBV11-2 and TRBJ1-4): EAGVAQSPRYKIIEKRQSVAFWCNPISGHATLYWYQQILGQGPKLLIQFQNNGVVDDSQLPKDRFSAERLKGVDSTLKIQPAKLEDSAVYLCASSFDSPREKLFFGSGTQLSVL.

This clonotype was detected many times. The chain uses TRBV7-2 and TRBJ2-3, with 8 positions matching TRBD2. Trimming cost V 4 bases and J 6 bases; bases outside gene matches: 9. CDR3 size: 15 residues. CDR1 is SGHTA, CDR2 FQGNSA, per germline. DNA of the CDR3: TGTGCCAGCAGCTACTCACGGGAGGGTTGGGATACGCAGTATTTT. Translation gives CASSYSREGWDTQYF.

This rearrangement joins TRBV27 to TRBJ1-1, with D unresolved. Looked up from germline, CDR1 is MNHEY and CDR2 is SMNVEV (reference sequence). This CDR3 has 11 amino acids. The V gene lost 7 bases and the J gene lost 1 base, with 4 bases spanning the gap. DNA of the CDR3: TGTGCCAGCATTAGGAACACTGAAGCTTTCTTT. Amino acid sequence: CASIRNTEAFF.

The chain is built from TRBV11-2 and TRBJ2-5, with D unresolved. This CDR3 is 15 amino acids long. Germline-derived CDR1 and CDR2 are SGHAT and FQNNGV. The V gene lost 4 bases and the J gene lost 3 bases, with 15 bases spanning the gap. The CDR3 reads CASSSNGDGEETQYF. The CDR3 region has the DNA TGTGCCAGCAGCTCAAACGGTGACGGAGAAGAGACCCAGTACTTC.

This clonotype was picked up many times. The V gene is TRBV4-1, the J gene TRBJ2-7, with a tentative D call TRBD2 (5 bases). CDR3 size: 15 residues. Between the trimmed V and J ends, which lost 0 bases and 3 bases, there was a span of 12 bases. Germline CDR1 and CDR2: MGHRA and YSYEKL. In nucleotides, the CDR3 is TGCGCCAGCAGCCAAGATCGGGGAGACTACTACGAGCAGTACTTC. Amino acid sequence: CASSQDRGDYYEQYF.

This clonotype turned up a few times. This chain joins TRBV12-3 or TRBV12-4 and TRBJ1-1; D possibly corresponds to TRBD1 (6 bases). This CDR3 has 16 residues. The V end was cut by 3 bases, the J end by 5 bases, with 19 bases between. The CDR3 DNA follows: TGTGCCAGCAGTTTCCGGTTTTTTGAGGGGGGAACTGAAGCTTTCTTT. Translation gives CASSFRFFEGGTEAFF.

At least ten counts were recorded for this clonotype. This rearrangement joins TRBV7-9 to TRBJ1-3, with 10 bases aligning to TRBD1. CDR1 and CDR2 (germline): SEHNR, FQNEAQ (reference sequence). The V gene end was trimmed by 3 bases and the J gene end by 8 bases; junction bases not matched to a gene: 4. The CDR3 extends over 14 amino acids. CDR3 in DNA: TGTGCCAGCAGCTTCGGACAGGGGGTGGACACCATATATTTT. Its protein is CASSFGQGVDTIYF. Drawing the rest from reference TRBV7-9 and TRBJ1-3, the complete variable domain is DTGVSQNPRHKITKRGQNVTFRCDPISEHNRLYWYRQTLGQGPEFLTYFQNEAQLEKSRLLSDRFSAERPKGSFSTLEIQRTEQGDSAMYLCASSFGQGVDTIYFGEGSWLTVV.

The V call is TRBV5-5, the J call TRBJ1-1; 9 bases are a match to TRBD1. Per germline, CDR1 SGHKS and CDR2 YYEKEE (reference sequence). This CDR3 contains 15 residues. J lost 5 bases, V lost 4 bases, and 9 bases had no gene match. The CDR3 nucleotides are TGTGCCAGCAGCCCTCCTACAGGGGGCAGAACTGAAGCTTTCTTT. It translates to CASSPPTGGRTEAFF.

This clonotype was seen ten or more times. The rearrangement uses TRBV29-1 and TRBJ1-1; TRBD1 agrees at 7 bases. Germline V lookup: CDR1 SQVTM, CDR2 ANQGSEA. V was pared by 4 bases and J by 5 bases, with 7 bases of the junction left unmatched. CDR3 length: 13 residues. CDR3 protein: CSVARGVYTEAFF. As DNA, the CDR3 is TGCAGCGTTGCCAGGGGGGTATATACTGAAGCTTTCTTT. Complete variable domain (other parts from reference TRBV29-1 and TRBJ1-1): SAVISQKPSRDICQRGTSLTIQCQVDSQVTMMFWYRQQPGQSLTLIATANQGSEATYESGFVIDKFPISRPNLTFSTLTVSNMSPEDSSIYLCSVARGVYTEAFFGQGTRLTVV.

The rearrangement uses TRBV12-3 or TRBV12-4 and TRBJ1-2; no firm D call. The CDR3 has 19 residues. The V gene lost 6 bases and the J gene lost 4 bases, with 30 bases spanning the gap. CDR3 loop: CASSGFSSLDGVSIYGYTF. CDR3 in DNA: TGTGCCAGCAGCGGATTTTCCTCCCTAGACGGGGTATCTATCTATGGCTACACCTTC.

This clonotype was counted a few times. The chain joins TRBV12-3 or TRBV12-4 to TRBJ2-3; 8 bases fit TRBD2. The V gene end was trimmed by 3 bases and the J gene end by 7 bases; junction bases not matched to a gene: 12. The CDR3 sequence is 16 residues long. The CDR3 DNA follows: TGTGCCAGCAGTTTGCAAGGCGGGAGGAACAAGAATACGCAGTATTTT. Protein sequence: CASSLQGGRNKNTQYF.